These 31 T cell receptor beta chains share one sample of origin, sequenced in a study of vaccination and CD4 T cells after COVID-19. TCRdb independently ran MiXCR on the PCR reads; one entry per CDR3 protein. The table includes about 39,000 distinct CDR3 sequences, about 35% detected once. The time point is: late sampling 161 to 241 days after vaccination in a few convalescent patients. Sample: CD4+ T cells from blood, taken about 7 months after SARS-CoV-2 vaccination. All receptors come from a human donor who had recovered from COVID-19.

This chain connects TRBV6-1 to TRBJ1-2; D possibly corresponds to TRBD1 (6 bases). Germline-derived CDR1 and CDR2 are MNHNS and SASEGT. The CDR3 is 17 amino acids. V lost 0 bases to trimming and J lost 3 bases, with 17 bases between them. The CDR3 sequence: CASSEAELLTGHYGYTF. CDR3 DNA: TGTGCCAGCAGTGAAGCGGAACTTTTGACAGGCCACTATGGCTACACCTTC.

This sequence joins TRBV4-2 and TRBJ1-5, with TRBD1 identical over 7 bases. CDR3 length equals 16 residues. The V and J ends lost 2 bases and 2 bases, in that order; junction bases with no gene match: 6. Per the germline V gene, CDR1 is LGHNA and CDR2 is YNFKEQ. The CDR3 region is CASSQHGDRGNQPQHF. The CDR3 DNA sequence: TGTGCCAGCAGCCAACACGGAGACAGGGGCAATCAGCCCCAGCATTTT.

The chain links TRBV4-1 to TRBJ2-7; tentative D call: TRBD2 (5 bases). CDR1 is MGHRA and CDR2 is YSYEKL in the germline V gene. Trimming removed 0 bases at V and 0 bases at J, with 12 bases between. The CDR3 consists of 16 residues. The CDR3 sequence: CASSQDKRTSSYEQYF. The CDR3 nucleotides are TGCGCCAGCAGCCAAGATAAGCGGACCAGCTCCTACGAGCAGTACTTC.

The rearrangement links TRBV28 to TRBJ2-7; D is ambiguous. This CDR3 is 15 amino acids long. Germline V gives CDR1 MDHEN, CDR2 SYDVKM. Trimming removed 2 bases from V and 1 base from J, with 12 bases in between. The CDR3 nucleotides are TGTGCCAGCAGTTTACCTGGACCCATATCCTACGAGCAGTACTTC. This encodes CASSLPGPISYEQYF.

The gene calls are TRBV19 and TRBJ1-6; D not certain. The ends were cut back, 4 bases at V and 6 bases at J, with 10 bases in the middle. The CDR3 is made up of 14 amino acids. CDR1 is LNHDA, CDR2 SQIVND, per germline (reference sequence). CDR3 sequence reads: CASSSRFVNSPLHF. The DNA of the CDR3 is TGTGCCAGTAGTAGCAGATTTGTTAATTCACCCCTCCACTTT.

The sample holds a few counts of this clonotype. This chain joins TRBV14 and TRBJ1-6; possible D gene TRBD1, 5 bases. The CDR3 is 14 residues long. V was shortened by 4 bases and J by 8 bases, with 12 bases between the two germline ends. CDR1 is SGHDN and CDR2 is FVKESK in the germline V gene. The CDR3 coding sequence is TGTGCCAGCAGCCTGCAGGGAGGCGATTCACCCCTCCACTTT. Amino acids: CASSLQGGDSPLHF.

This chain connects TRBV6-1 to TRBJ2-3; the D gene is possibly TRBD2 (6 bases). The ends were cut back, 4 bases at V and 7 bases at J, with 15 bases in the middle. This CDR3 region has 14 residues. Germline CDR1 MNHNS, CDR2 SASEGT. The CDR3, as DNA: TGTGCCAGCAGTGCCCGGGACTCCACCTATACGCAGTATTTT. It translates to CASSARDSTYTQYF.

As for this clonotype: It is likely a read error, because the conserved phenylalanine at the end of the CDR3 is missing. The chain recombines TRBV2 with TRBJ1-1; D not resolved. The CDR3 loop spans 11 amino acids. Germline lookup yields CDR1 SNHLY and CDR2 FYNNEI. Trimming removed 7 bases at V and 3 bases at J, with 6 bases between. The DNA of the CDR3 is TGTGCCAGCACCCTGGACACTGAAGCTTTCTCT. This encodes CASTLDTEAFS.

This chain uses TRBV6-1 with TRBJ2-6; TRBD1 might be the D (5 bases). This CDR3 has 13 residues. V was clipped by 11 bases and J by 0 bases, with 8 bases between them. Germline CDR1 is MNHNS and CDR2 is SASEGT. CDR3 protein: CAGHNSGANVLTF. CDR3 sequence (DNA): TGTGCCGGACACAACTCTGGGGCCAACGTCCTGACTTTC.

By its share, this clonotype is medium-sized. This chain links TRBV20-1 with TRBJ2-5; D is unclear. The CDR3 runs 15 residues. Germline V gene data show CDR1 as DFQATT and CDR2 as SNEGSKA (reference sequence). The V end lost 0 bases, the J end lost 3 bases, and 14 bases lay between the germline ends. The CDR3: CSARDTFANKETQYF. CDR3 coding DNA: TGCAGTGCTAGAGATACGTTTGCTAATAAAGAGACCCAGTACTTC.

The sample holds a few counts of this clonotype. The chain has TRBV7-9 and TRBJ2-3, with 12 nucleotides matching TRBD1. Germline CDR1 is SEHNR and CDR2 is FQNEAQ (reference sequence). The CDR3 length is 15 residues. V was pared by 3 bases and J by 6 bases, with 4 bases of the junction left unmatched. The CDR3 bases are TGTGCCAGCAGCTTGGGACAGGGGGCACGGGATACGCAGTATTTT. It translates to CASSLGQGARDTQYF. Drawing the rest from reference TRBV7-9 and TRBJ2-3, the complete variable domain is DTGVSQNPRHKITKRGQNVTFRCDPISEHNRLYWYRQTLGQGPEFLTYFQNEAQLEKSRLLSDRFSAERPKGSFSTLEIQRTEQGDSAMYLCASSLGQGARDTQYFGPGTRLTVL.

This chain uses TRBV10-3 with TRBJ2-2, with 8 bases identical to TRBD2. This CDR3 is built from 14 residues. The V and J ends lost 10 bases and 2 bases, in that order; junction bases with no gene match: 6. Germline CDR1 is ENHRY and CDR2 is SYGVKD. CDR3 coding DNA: TGTGCCACGTTCGGGGGGGGCAACACCGGGGAGCTGTTTTTT. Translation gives CATFGGGNTGELFF.

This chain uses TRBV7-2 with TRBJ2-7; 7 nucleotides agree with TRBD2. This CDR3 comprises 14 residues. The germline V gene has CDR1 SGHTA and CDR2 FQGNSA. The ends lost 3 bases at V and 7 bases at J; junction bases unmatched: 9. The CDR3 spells CASSFEGGPGEQYF. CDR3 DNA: TGTGCCAGCAGCTTCGAGGGAGGGCCGGGGGAGCAGTACTTC.

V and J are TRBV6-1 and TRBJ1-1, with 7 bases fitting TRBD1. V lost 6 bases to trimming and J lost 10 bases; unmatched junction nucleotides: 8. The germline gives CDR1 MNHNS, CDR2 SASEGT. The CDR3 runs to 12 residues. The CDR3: CASSLGGLGAFF. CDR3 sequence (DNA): TGTGCCAGCAGCCTAGGGGGCCTGGGAGCTTTCTTT.

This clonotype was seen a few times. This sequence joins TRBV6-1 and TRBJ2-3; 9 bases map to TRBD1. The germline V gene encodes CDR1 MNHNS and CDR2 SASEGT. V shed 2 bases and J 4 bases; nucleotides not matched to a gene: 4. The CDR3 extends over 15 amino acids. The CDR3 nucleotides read TGTGCCAGCAGTGAACGTACAGGGGGCGCAGATACGCAGTATTTT. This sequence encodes CASSERTGGADTQYF.

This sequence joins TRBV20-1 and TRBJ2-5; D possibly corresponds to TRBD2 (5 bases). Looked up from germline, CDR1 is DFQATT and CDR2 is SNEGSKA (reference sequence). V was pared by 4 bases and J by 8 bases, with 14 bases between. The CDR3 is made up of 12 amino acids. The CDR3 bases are TGCAGTGCTATTCCTAATGGGAGAACCCAGTACTTC. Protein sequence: CSAIPNGRTQYF.

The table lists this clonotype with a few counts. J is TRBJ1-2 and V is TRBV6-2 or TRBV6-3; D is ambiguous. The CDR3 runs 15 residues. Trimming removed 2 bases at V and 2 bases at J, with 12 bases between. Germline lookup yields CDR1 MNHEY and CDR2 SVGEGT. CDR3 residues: CASSYPWLYNYGYTF. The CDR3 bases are TGTGCCAGCAGTTACCCCTGGTTATACAACTATGGCTACACCTTC.

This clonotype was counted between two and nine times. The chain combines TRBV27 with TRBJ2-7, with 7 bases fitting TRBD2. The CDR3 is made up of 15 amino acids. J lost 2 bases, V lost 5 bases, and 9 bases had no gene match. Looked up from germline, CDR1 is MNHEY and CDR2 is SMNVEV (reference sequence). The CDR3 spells CASSGSSGGTYEQYF. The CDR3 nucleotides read TGTGCCAGCAGTGGCTCTAGCGGAGGGACCTACGAGCAGTACTTC.

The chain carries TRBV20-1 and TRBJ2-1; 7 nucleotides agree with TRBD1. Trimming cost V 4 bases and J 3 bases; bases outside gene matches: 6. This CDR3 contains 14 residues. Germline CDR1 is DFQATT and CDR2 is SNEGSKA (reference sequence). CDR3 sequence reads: CSATETGIYNEQFF. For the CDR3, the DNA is TGCAGTGCTACTGAGACAGGGATCTACAATGAGCAGTTCTTC.

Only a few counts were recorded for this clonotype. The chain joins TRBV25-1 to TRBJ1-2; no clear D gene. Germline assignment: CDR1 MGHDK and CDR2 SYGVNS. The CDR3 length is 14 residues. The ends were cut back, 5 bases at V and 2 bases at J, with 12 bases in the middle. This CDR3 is CASSYKEGNYGYTF. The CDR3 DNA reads TGTGCCAGCAGTTACAAGGAAGGGAACTATGGCTACACCTTC.

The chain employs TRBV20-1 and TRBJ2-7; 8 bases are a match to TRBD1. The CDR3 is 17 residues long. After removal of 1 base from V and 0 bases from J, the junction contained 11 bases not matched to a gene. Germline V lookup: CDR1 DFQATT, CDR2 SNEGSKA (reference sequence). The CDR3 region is CSARGGQGASSSYEQYF. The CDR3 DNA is TGCAGTGCTAGAGGCGGGCAGGGGGCCTCGAGCTCCTACGAGCAGTACTTC.

The CDR3: CASSLTALNYGYTF. The CDR3 coding sequence is TGTGCCAGCAGTTTAACTGCTCTTAACTATGGCTACACCTTC. The V call is TRBV27, the J call TRBJ1-2; no firm D call. With 2 bases removed from V and 1 base from J, the gap between germline ends came to 8 bases. CDR1 is MNHEY, CDR2 SMNVEV, per germline (reference sequence). The CDR3 loop spans 14 amino acids.

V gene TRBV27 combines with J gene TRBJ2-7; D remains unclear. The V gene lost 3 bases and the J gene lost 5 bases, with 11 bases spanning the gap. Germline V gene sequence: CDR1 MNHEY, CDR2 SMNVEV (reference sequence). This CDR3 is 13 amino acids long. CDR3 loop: CASSFRRLNEQYF. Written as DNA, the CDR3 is TGTGCCAGCAGTTTTCGTAGGCTAAACGAGCAGTACTTC.

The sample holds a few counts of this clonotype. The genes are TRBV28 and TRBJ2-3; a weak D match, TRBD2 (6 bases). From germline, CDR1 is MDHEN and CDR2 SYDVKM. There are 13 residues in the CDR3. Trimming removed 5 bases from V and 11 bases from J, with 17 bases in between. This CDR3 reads CASSLGGAAVQYF. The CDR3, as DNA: TGTGCCAGCAGTCTCGGGGGAGCGGCGGTGCAGTATTTT.

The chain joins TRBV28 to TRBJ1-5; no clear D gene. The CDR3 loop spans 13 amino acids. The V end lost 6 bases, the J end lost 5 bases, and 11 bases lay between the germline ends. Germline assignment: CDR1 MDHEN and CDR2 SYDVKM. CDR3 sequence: CASRATTDQPQHF. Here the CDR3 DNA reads TGTGCCAGCAGAGCAACAACCGATCAGCCCCAGCATTTT.

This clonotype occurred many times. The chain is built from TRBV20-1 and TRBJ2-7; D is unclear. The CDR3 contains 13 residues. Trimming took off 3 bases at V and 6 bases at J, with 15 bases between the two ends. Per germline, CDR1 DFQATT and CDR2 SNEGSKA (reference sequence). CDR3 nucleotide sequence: TGCAGTGCTAGGGGATTAAGGGCCCCCGAGCAGTACTTC. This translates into CSARGLRAPEQYF.

The CDR3 protein is CASSYSGTGGDTQYF. The DNA of the CDR3 is TGTGCCAGCAGCTACTCCGGGACAGGGGGAGATACGCAGTATTTT. The chain joins TRBV7-2 to TRBJ2-3; 11 nucleotides line up with TRBD1. This CDR3 contains 15 residues. CDR1 and CDR2 from the germline V gene are SGHTA and FQGNSA. V gave up 4 bases and J gave up 5 bases; unmatched junction bases: 5.

CDR3 bases: TGTGCCAGTAGTATAGATTTATCGTTACAAGAGACCCAGTACTTC. Its protein is CASSIDLSLQETQYF. The chain is built from TRBV19 and TRBJ2-5; D is unclear. Trimming shortened V by 0 bases and J by 2 bases, and 10 bases separated the two germline ends. This CDR3 has 15 amino acids. Germline V gives CDR1 LNHDA, CDR2 SQIVND (reference sequence).

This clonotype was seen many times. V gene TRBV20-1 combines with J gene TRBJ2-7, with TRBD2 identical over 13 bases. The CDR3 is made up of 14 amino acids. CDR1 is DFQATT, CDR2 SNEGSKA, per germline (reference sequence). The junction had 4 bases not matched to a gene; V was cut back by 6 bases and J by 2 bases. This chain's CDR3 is CSAQGLAGTYEQYF. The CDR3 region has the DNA TGCAGTGCCCAGGGACTAGCGGGAACCTACGAGCAGTACTTC.

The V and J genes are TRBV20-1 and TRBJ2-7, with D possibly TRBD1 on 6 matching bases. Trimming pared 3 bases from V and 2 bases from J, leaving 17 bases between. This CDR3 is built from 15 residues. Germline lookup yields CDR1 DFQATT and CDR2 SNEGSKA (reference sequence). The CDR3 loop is CSARNGWTATYEQYF. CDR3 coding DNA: TGCAGTGCTAGGAATGGTTGGACAGCAACCTACGAGCAGTACTTC.

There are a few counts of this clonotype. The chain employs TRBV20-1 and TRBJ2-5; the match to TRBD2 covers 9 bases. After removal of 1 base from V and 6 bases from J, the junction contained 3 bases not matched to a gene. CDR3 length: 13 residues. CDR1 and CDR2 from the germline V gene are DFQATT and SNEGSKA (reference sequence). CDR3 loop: CSARVAGEKTQYF. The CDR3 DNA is TGCAGTGCTAGAGTAGCGGGAGAGAAGACCCAGTACTTC.